The clone carrying this T cell receptor beta chain has just one count. Its antigen remains unknown. Data came from immunoSEQ multiplex PCR; TCRdb stores just in-frame clones and leaves some out. The sample has about 24,000 clones; more than 60% are singletons. The data derive from a study of CD4 T cells in relation to SARS-CoV-2 and coronaviruses. V lost 3 bases to trimming and J lost 5 bases; unmatched junction nucleotides: 15. Germline CDR1 reads MNHEY; CDR2 reads SMNVEV (reference sequence). This CDR3 spans 18 amino acids. Unexposed donor CD4+ T cells date from about 2011-2019, before the COVID-19 pandemic. CD4+ T cells were isolated from the cells after about nine days of culture.

J is TRBJ2-3 and V is TRBV27; 9 nucleotides match TRBD2. What was sequenced was CD4+ T cells from PBMCs, cultured in vitro. The clonotype was recovered from a human donor in good health. The DNA for the CDR3 is TGTGCCAGCAGTTTCCCCGGACAGCTAGCGGGAAGGGTAGATACGCAGTATTTT. Translated: CASSFPGQLAGRVDTQYF.